This section outlines one T cell receptor beta chain sequence together with its context. Clones were sequenced by immunoSEQ multiplex PCR, and TCRdb holds only the in-frame ones, with some missing. The table records about 120,000 clones, roughly 82% of them present only once. This entry belongs to a study of blood T cell repertoires in COVID-19. V was trimmed by 9 bases and J by 5 bases, leaving 16 bases between them. Germline CDR1 SNHLY, CDR2 FYNNEI. This CDR3 region has 13 residues. This sequence was found in a human donor in a cohort sampled during active COVID-19. The specimen was peripheral blood. The rearrangement joins TRBV2 to TRBJ2-5; weak D call: TRBD1 (6 bases). The CDR3 reads CARTTGPGETQYF. CDR3 sequence (DNA): TGTGCCAGGACCACAGGGCCGGGGGAGACCCAGTACTTC.